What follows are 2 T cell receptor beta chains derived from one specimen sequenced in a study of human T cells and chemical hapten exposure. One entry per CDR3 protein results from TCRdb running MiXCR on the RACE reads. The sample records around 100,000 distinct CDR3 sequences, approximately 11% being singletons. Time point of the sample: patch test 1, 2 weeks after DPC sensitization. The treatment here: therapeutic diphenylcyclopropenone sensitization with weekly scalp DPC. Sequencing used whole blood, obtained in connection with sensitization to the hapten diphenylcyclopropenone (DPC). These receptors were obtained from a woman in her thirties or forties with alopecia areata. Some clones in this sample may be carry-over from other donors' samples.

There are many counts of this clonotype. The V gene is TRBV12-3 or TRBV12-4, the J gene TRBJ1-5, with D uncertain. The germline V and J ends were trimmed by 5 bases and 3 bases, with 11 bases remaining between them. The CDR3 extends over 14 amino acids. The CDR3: CASSDRRFNQPQHF. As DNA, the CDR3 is TGTGCCAGCAGTGACCGCAGGTTCAATCAGCCCCAGCATTTT.

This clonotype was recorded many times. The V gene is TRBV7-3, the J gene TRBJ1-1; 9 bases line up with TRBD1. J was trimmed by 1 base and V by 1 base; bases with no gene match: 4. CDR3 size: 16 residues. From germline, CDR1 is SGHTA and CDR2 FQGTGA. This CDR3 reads CASSLMSQGANTEAFF. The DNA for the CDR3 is TGTGCCAGCAGCTTAATGTCACAGGGGGCGAACACTGAAGCTTTCTTT.